This T cell receptor beta chain was profiled in a study of blood T cell repertoires in COVID-19 (dated by TCRdb to the early 2020s). Describing the broader study: Samples from collaborators originated in the United States, Italy and Spain and spanned both the acute and convalescent phases of COVID-19. The prospective study material was composed of cDNA or gDNA derived from T cells, B-cell-depleted T cells, or PBMCs. Subjects who had been exposed to COVID-19, were actively infected with it, or had recovered from it provided the deeply sampled blood TCRbeta repertoires that made up the dataset. The repertoires were made available in a free public database intended to serve as a resource for research on the immune response to SARS-CoV-2. Samples came from the ongoing ImmuneRACE study (first 160 participants) plus 1,254 subjects from 6 global collaborators. Nearly every sample came with metadata listing a de-identified subject ID, COVID-19 status, age in years and sex. Where available, HLA class I and class II types were obtained from metadata supplied by the sample provider rather than from assay-based typing.

TCRbeta CDR3 regions were amplified from genomic DNA by means of the immunoSEQ Assay, a bias-controlled multiplex PCR. The authors' pipeline ran thus. The number of nucleated cells in each sample was estimated by amplification of reference gene primers within the assay. Sequence reads were collapsed and filtered to measure the absolute abundance of every unique TCRbeta CDR3 rearrangement. Productive Simpson clonality was computed per sample as the square root of Simpson's diversity index over productive rearrangements. TCRdb stores this immuneACCESS table with in-frame sequences only. Part of the clones is absent; in the studies checked, under half of the shortfall reflects unresolved V genes, and no reason is known for the rest. V, J and clone size reflect that table, while D and trimming were determined from the DNA. Counted in this sample were roughly 430,000 clones; about 88% of them appeared once. The ten largest clones represent approximately 1.5% of the sample.

In the prospective study, participants were about 18 to 89 years old, resided in approximately 22 geographic areas of the United States, and were enrolled through a virtual design. To assign participants to cohorts, the prospective study relied on clinical history that participants themselves reported in a screening survey and a study questionnaire. Exposed participants were defined as having been in contact with someone with a PCR-confirmed or clinician-diagnosed COVID-19 case within 2 weeks of study entry. In the prospective study, whole blood, serum and a nasopharyngeal or oropharyngeal swab were collected from each participant by mobile phlebotomists. Participants in the prospective study had the option to provide additional blood draws and questionnaires over a roughly 2-month period. Before DNA extraction, prospective study blood samples were shipped either frozen or at room temperature.

Overall results and qualifications from the work: The quantity of clinical and demographic metadata differed by source and by participant and was supplied without curation.

V is reduced by 3 bases and J by 4 bases, leaving a spacing of 12 bases between them. The CDR1 and CDR2 encoded by the germline V gene are MRHNA and SNTAGT. The CDR3 runs 15 residues from the cysteine to the phenylalanine. Only the CDR3 portion is preserved as DNA: 45 bases, with reading frame beginning at the first base. Comments on this clone: The antigen it binds to is not known. Nothing much larger sits one base from this clone, and base qualities are not available.

The source material was PBMCs or T cells enriched from blood (not recorded which). This TCR derives from a woman between 18 and 29 years old who had been exposed to COVID-19. The chain links TRBV6-4 with TRBJ2-2; the D gene is not confidently resolved. The CDR3 here reads CASSEASGFTGELFF. The DNA sequence is as follows: TGTGCCAGCAGTGAGGCGTCCGGGTTCACCGGGGAGCTGTTTTTT.